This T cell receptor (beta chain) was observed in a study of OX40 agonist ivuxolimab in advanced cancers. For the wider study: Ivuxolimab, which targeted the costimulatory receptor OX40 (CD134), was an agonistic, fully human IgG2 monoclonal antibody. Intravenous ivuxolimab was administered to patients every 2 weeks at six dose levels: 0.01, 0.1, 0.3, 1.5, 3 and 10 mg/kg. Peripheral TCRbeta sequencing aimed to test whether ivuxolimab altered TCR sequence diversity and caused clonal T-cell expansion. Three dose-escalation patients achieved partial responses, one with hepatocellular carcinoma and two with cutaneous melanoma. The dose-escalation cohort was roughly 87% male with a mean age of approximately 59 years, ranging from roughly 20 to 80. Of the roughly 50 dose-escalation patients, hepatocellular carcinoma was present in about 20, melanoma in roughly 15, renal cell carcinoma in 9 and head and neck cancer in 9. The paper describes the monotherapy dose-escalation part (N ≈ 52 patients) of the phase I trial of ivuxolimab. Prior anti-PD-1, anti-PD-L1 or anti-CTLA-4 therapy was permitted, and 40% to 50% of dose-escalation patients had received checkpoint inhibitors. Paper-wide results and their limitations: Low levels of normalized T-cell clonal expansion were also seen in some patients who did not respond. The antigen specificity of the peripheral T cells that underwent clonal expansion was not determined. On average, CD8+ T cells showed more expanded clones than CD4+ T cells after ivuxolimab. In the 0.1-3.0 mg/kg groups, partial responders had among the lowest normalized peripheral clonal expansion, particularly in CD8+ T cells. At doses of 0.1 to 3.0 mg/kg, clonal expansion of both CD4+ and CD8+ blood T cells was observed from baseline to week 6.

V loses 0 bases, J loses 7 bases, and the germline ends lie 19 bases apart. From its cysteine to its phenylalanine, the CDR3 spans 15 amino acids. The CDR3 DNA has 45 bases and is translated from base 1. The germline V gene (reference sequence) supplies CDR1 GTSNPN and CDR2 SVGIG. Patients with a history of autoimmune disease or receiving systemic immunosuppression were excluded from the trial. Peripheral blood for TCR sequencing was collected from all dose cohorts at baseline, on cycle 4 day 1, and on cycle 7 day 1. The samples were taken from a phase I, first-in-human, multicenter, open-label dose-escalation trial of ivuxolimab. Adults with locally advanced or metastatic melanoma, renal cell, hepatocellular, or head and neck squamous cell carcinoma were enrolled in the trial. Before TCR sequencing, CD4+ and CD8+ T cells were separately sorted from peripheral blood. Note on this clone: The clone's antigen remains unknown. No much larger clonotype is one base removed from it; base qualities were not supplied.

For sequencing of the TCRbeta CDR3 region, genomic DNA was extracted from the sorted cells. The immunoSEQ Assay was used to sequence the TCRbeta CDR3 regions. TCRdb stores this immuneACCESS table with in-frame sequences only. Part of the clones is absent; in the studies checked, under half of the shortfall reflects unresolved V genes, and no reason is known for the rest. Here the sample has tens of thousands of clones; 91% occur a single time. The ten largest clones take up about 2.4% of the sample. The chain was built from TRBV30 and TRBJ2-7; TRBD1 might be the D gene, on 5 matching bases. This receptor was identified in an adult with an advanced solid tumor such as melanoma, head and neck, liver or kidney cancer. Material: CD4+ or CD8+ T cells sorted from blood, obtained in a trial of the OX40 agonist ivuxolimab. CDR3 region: CAWSVTGRVMGEQYF. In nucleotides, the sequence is TGTGCCTGGAGTGTAACCGGCAGGGTCATGGGTGAGCAGTACTTC.